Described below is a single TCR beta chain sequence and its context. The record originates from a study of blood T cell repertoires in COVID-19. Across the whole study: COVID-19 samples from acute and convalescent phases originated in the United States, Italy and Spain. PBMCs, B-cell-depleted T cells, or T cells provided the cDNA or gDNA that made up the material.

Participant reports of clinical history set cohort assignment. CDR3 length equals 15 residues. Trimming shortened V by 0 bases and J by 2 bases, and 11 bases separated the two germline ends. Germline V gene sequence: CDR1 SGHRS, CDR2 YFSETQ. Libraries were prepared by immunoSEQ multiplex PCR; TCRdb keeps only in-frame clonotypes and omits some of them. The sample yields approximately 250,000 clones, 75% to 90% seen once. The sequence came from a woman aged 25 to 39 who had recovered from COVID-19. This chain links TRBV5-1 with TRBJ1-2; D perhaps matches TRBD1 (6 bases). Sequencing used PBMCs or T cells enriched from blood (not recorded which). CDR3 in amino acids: CASSLGWQGNYGYTF. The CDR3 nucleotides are TGCGCCAGCAGCTTGGGTTGGCAGGGGAACTATGGCTACACCTTC.